This is a list of T cell receptor beta chains from one sample in a study of T cells in Graves' hyperthyroidism and ophthalmopathy. TCRdb reanalysed the multiplex PCR reads using MiXCR and keeps one entry per CDR3 protein. The sample yields roughly 350,000 distinct CDR3 sequences, more than 12% seen once. The source material was blood. The receptors originated from a woman under 40 with Graves' ophthalmopathy. CDR3s leave out the opening cysteine and the closing phenylalanine or tryptophan.

TRBV18	TRBJ2-1	ASFSTGYNEQF
TRBV28	TRBJ2-2	ASSTRTVSNTGELF
TRBV4-2	TRBJ2-5	ASRPVGGTETQY
TRBV28	TRBJ2-7	ASSLSGTGFYEQY
TRBV2	TRBJ2-7	ASKITGTWSEQY
TRBV30	TRBJ1-5	AWSNQGNQPQH
TRBV30	TRBJ2-1	AWTHPGDEQF
TRBV12-3/TRBV12-4	TRBJ2-1	ASSSTGRVYNEQF
TRBV12-3/TRBV12-4	TRBJ2-3	ASSLSGGSDTQY
TRBV19	TRBJ1-6	ASSTGLNSPLH
TRBV15	TRBJ2-7	ATSRDLKVIYYEQY
TRBV30	TRBJ2-1	AWSVMDRASEQF
TRBV28	TRBJ2-3	ASSPQGPTDTQY
TRBV15	TRBJ1-2	ATSRGGGPGYT
TRBV2	TRBJ2-2	ATSRTGELF
TRBV18	TRBJ2-3	ASSPLAGGLTDTQY
TRBV19	TRBJ1-2	ASSTGPTDGNYGYT
TRBV5-1	TRBJ2-7	ASSLEGTGGVEQY
TRBV9	TRBJ2-5	ASSVLQGGLETQY
TRBV28	TRBJ1-1	ASSRLSGAGTEAF
TRBV9	TRBJ2-3	ASSPRLALSTDTQY
TRBV15	TRBJ1-6	ATSRVGDNSPLH
TRBV29-1	TRBJ2-3	SVHRGSDTQY